These T cell receptor beta chains were read from a single sample in a study of a mutant IDH1 vaccine in newly diagnosed glioma. Libraries were prepared by immunoSEQ multiplex PCR; TCRdb keeps only in-frame clonotypes and omits some of them. The sample holds some 66,000 clones, 84% seen once. Their cognate antigens are unknown. The sequences come from PBMCs, collected from a glioma patient whose treatment included an IDH1 peptide vaccine. The receptors stem from a man aged 30 to 45 with glioma. Each CDR3 is given with its conserved first and last residue. The order of the fields is J gene, clone size, V gene, D gene, CDR3 DNA, CDR3 protein. The D gene is left open where the match is weak. The listing skips clone size in some rows; elsewhere it reads once, few, many or a size class.

j_call: TRBJ1-1
clone_size: once
v_call: TRBV18
d_call: -
cdr3_nt: TGTGCCAGCCACCCGGACCCTAACACTGAAGCTTTCTTT
cdr3_aa: CASHPDPNTEAFF

j_call: TRBJ1-1
clone_size: -
v_call: TRBV25-1
d_call: -
cdr3_nt: TGTGCCAGCAGTGGTGGTGACGTAGGTAACACTGAAGCTTTCTTT
cdr3_aa: CASSGGDVGNTEAFF

j_call: TRBJ2-2
clone_size: once
v_call: TRBV28
d_call: TRBD2
cdr3_nt: TGTGCCAGCAGTTCGACGCGGGACTACCTGAGGGGGGAGCTGTTTTTT
cdr3_aa: CASSSTRDYLRGELFF

j_call: TRBJ2-5
clone_size: -
v_call: TRBV19
d_call: -
cdr3_nt: TGTGCCAGTAAGGGGGGCAGGGGACGAGAGACCCAGTACTTC
cdr3_aa: CASKGGRGRETQYF

j_call: TRBJ1-1
clone_size: few
v_call: TRBV4-1
d_call: -
cdr3_nt: TGCGCCAGCAGCTCCCGGGACACTGAAGCTTTCTTT
cdr3_aa: CASSSRDTEAFF

j_call: TRBJ2-7
clone_size: -
v_call: TRBV6-1
d_call: -
cdr3_nt: TGTGCCAGCAGTGGGAGGACGGGTACCTACGAGCAGTACTTC
cdr3_aa: CASSGRTGTYEQYF

j_call: TRBJ1-1
clone_size: -
v_call: TRBV9
d_call: -
cdr3_nt: TGTGCCAGCAGCGTAGGAATCCCAGGGCCAGAACGGGCTTTCTTT
cdr3_aa: CASSVGIPGPERAFF

j_call: TRBJ1-5
clone_size: few
v_call: TRBV30
d_call: -
cdr3_nt: TGTGCCTGGAGTGTAGGTTGGGGCAACGACAATCAGCCCCAGCATTTT
cdr3_aa: CAWSVGWGNDNQPQHF

j_call: TRBJ1-6
clone_size: once
v_call: TRBV5-1
d_call: -
cdr3_nt: TGCGCCAGCAGCTTGGTGGGGGATCACGGTTCACCCCTCCACTTT
cdr3_aa: CASSLVGDHGSPLHF

j_call: TRBJ1-2
clone_size: -
v_call: TRBV6-5
d_call: -
cdr3_nt: TGTGCCAGCGGGGGGCCCCACAACAATGGCTACACCTTC
cdr3_aa: CASGGPHNNGYTF

j_call: TRBJ1-2
clone_size: -
v_call: TRBV9
d_call: -
cdr3_nt: TGTGCCAGCACAGGGAACTATGGCTACACCTTC
cdr3_aa: CASTGNYGYTF

j_call: TRBJ1-1
clone_size: -
v_call: TRBV5-1
d_call: -
cdr3_nt: TGCGCCGGCAGCTTCGACGGACAGAACACTGAAGCTTTCTTT
cdr3_aa: CAGSFDGQNTEAFF

j_call: TRBJ2-7
clone_size: -
v_call: TRBV6-1
d_call: -
cdr3_nt: TGTGCCAGCAGTGATTCACTTTCGAATTACGAGCAGTACTTC
cdr3_aa: CASSDSLSNYEQYF

j_call: TRBJ2-7
clone_size: -
v_call: TRBV13
d_call: -
cdr3_nt: TGTGCCAGCAGCTCACTACTAGAGAACTCCTACGAGCAGTACTTC
cdr3_aa: CASSSLLENSYEQYF

j_call: TRBJ1-5
clone_size: -
v_call: TRBV28
d_call: -
cdr3_nt: TGTGCCAGCCAAATTCTGGCAGGAGTTAATCAGCCCCAGCATTTT
cdr3_aa: CASQILAGVNQPQHF

j_call: TRBJ1-2
clone_size: once
v_call: TRBV16
d_call: TRBD1
cdr3_nt: TGTGCCAGCAGCCTGACAGGGGATGTCTACACCTTC
cdr3_aa: CASSLTGDVYTF

j_call: TRBJ1-6
clone_size: -
v_call: TRBV7-8
d_call: -
cdr3_nt: TGTGCCAGCAGCTCTCCACAGGACTATAATTCACCCCTCCACTTT
cdr3_aa: CASSSPQDYNSPLHF

j_call: TRBJ2-2
clone_size: -
v_call: TRBV6-5
d_call: -
cdr3_nt: TGTGCCAGCAGTTACGATGCTGTGAACACCGGGGAGCTGTTTTTT
cdr3_aa: CASSYDAVNTGELFF

j_call: TRBJ2-7
clone_size: -
v_call: TRBV5-1
d_call: -
cdr3_nt: TGCGCCAGCAGCTTGGTGTGGGGTCGGGACGAGCAGTACTTC
cdr3_aa: CASSLVWGRDEQYF

j_call: TRBJ1-5
clone_size: -
v_call: TRBV5-1
d_call: -
cdr3_nt: TGCGCCAGCAGTAAGGACACAAGCAATCAGCCCCAGCATTTT
cdr3_aa: CASSKDTSNQPQHF

j_call: TRBJ2-7
clone_size: -
v_call: TRBV10-3
d_call: TRBD1
cdr3_nt: TGTGCCATCAGTACTAGGACAGGGTCCTACGAGCAGTACTTC
cdr3_aa: CAISTRTGSYEQYF

j_call: TRBJ2-7
clone_size: -
v_call: TRBV10-1
d_call: -
cdr3_nt: TGCGCCAGCAGTGCAACCGAGGGGACCGTATTCCACGAGCAGTACTTC
cdr3_aa: CASSATEGTVFHEQYF

j_call: TRBJ2-1
clone_size: -
v_call: TRBV27
d_call: TRBD1
cdr3_nt: TGTGCCAGCAGTTTATCAGGGGGCTCTACCTACAATGAGCAGTTCTTC
cdr3_aa: CASSLSGGSTYNEQFF

j_call: TRBJ1-1
clone_size: -
v_call: TRBV5-1
d_call: TRBD1
cdr3_nt: TGCGCCAGCAGCTTGCACAGTTCACAGGGGGCGGGTGCTTTCTTT
cdr3_aa: CASSLHSSQGAGAFF

j_call: TRBJ2-1
clone_size: -
v_call: TRBV27
d_call: TRBD2
cdr3_nt: TGTGCCAGCAGTTTATATGGACTAGGCTACAATGAGCAGTTCTTC
cdr3_aa: CASSLYGLGYNEQFF

j_call: TRBJ2-6
clone_size: -
v_call: TRBV9
d_call: TRBD1
cdr3_nt: TGTGCCAGCTCTCAGGGGGCTCCGTCTGGGGCCAACGTCCTGACTTTC
cdr3_aa: CASSQGAPSGANVLTF

j_call: TRBJ2-7
clone_size: -
v_call: TRBV14
d_call: -
cdr3_nt: TGTGCCAGCAGCCAAGGTGACAGGCCTCCCTACGAGCAGTACTTC
cdr3_aa: CASSQGDRPPYEQYF

j_call: TRBJ1-2
clone_size: once
v_call: TRBV7-8
d_call: -
cdr3_nt: TGTGCCAGCAGCCCCACAGGGAATTATGGCTACACCTTC
cdr3_aa: CASSPTGNYGYTF

j_call: TRBJ1-6
clone_size: once
v_call: TRBV10-3
d_call: -
cdr3_nt: TGTGCCATCAGTGATTCCCCCCAGCGCTCCTATAATTCACCCCTCCACTTT
cdr3_aa: CAISDSPQRSYNSPLHF

j_call: TRBJ2-7
clone_size: -
v_call: TRBV5-1
d_call: TRBD2
cdr3_nt: TGCGCCAGCAGCTTGTGGCGGGGGGCAACCAACGAGCAGTACTTC
cdr3_aa: CASSLWRGATNEQYF

j_call: TRBJ2-4
clone_size: -
v_call: TRBV28
d_call: -
cdr3_nt: TGTGCCAGCAGTTTATGGACCAACAAAGCCAAAAACATTCAGTACTTC
cdr3_aa: CASSLWTNKAKNIQYF

j_call: TRBJ1-2
clone_size: -
v_call: TRBV19
d_call: -
cdr3_nt: TGTGCCAGTAGTATAGGACAGTCTCCCTATGGCTACACCTTC
cdr3_aa: CASSIGQSPYGYTF

j_call: TRBJ2-7
clone_size: -
v_call: TRBV5-6
d_call: TRBD2
cdr3_nt: TGTGCCAGCAGCGGCGGGGGGCTCTTTTCCTACGAGCAGTACTTC
cdr3_aa: CASSGGGLFSYEQYF

j_call: TRBJ1-1
clone_size: -
v_call: TRBV11-3
d_call: -
cdr3_nt: TGTGCCAGCAGCTTAGATAAGGACACTGAAGCTTTCTTT
cdr3_aa: CASSLDKDTEAFF

j_call: TRBJ2-3
clone_size: -
v_call: TRBV12-5
d_call: -
cdr3_nt: TGTGCTAGTGGTTTGGTACTAGCCGCGGCAGCGTCGGGCACAGATACGCAGTATTTT
cdr3_aa: CASGLVLAAAASGTDTQYF

j_call: TRBJ2-7
clone_size: -
v_call: TRBV28
d_call: TRBD1
cdr3_nt: TGTGCCAGCAGGCCTGGACAGGGCTACGAGCAGTACTTC
cdr3_aa: CASRPGQGYEQYF

j_call: TRBJ1-6
clone_size: -
v_call: TRBV5-6
d_call: -
cdr3_nt: TGTGCCAGCAGCTTGGGATGGGGAGGGTCCTATAATTCACCCCTCCACTTT
cdr3_aa: CASSLGWGGSYNSPLHF

j_call: TRBJ1-2
clone_size: few
v_call: TRBV29-1
d_call: TRBD1
cdr3_nt: TGCAGCGCCGATCCAGGGACAGGCTATGGCTACACCTTC
cdr3_aa: CSADPGTGYGYTF

j_call: TRBJ2-5
clone_size: -
v_call: TRBV5-1
d_call: TRBD2
cdr3_nt: TGCGCCAGCAGCTTGGCCGGACTAGCGGGGACCGAAGAGACCCAGTACTTC
cdr3_aa: CASSLAGLAGTEETQYF

j_call: TRBJ1-6
clone_size: few
v_call: TRBV6-1
d_call: TRBD1
cdr3_nt: TGTGCCAGCAGTGAACTTGGGACAGAAGTCCGTCCCTATAATTCACCCCTCCACTTT
cdr3_aa: CASSELGTEVRPYNSPLHF

j_call: TRBJ2-3
clone_size: -
v_call: TRBV19
d_call: TRBD2
cdr3_nt: TGTGCCAGTAGGTTACGGGGGGGGTCGGGAGATACGCAGTATTTT
cdr3_aa: CASRLRGGSGDTQYF

j_call: TRBJ1-1
clone_size: -
v_call: TRBV5-6
d_call: -
cdr3_nt: TGTGCCAGCAGCGTGGGATTGAACACTGAAGCTTTCTTT
cdr3_aa: CASSVGLNTEAFF

j_call: TRBJ1-5
clone_size: -
v_call: TRBV2
d_call: TRBD1
cdr3_nt: TGTGCCAGCAGCCCCGGGACAGGAAAAAATCAGCCCCAGCATTTT
cdr3_aa: CASSPGTGKNQPQHF

j_call: TRBJ2-1
clone_size: -
v_call: TRBV19
d_call: TRBD2
cdr3_nt: TGTGCCAGTAGTATCGGGAGGGAGCAGTTCTTC
cdr3_aa: CASSIGREQFF

j_call: TRBJ2-7
clone_size: few
v_call: TRBV9
d_call: -
cdr3_nt: TGTGCCAGCAGCGGAAAGTCCGTCGACGAGCAGTACTTC
cdr3_aa: CASSGKSVDEQYF

j_call: TRBJ1-3
clone_size: -
v_call: TRBV7-6
d_call: TRBD1
cdr3_nt: TGTGCCAGCAGCTTAGGACAGGGCGCAAGAAACACCATATATTTT
cdr3_aa: CASSLGQGARNTIYF

j_call: TRBJ1-6
clone_size: -
v_call: TRBV4-1
d_call: -
cdr3_nt: TGCGCCAGCAGCCCAGGCCGGGGCCCAAATAATTCACCCCTCCACTTT
cdr3_aa: CASSPGRGPNNSPLHF

j_call: TRBJ1-1
clone_size: few
v_call: TRBV19
d_call: -
cdr3_nt: TGTGCCAGTAGTATAGGTTCCGTGAACACTGAAGCTTTCTTT
cdr3_aa: CASSIGSVNTEAFF

j_call: TRBJ1-2
clone_size: -
v_call: TRBV6-5
d_call: -
cdr3_nt: TGTGCCAGCAGTTACACTAACTATGGCTACACCTTC
cdr3_aa: CASSYTNYGYTF

j_call: TRBJ2-7
clone_size: -
v_call: TRBV10-2
d_call: TRBD1
cdr3_nt: TGCGCCAGCAGTGAAAACCGGGACAGGGACCCCTACGAGCAGTACTTC
cdr3_aa: CASSENRDRDPYEQYF

j_call: TRBJ1-4
clone_size: -
v_call: TRBV19
d_call: -
cdr3_nt: TGTGCCAGTAGTATAGTCGCCGGGGGAAATGAAAAACTGTTTTTT
cdr3_aa: CASSIVAGGNEKLFF

j_call: TRBJ2-7
clone_size: -
v_call: TRBV7-9
d_call: -
cdr3_nt: TGTGCCAGCACCAACCGGGACTCCCAACCCTACGAGCAGTACTTC
cdr3_aa: CASTNRDSQPYEQYF

j_call: TRBJ1-2
clone_size: -
v_call: TRBV5-5
d_call: -
cdr3_nt: TGTGCCAGCAGTTTGGTGTCGGGCCACTATGGCTACACCTTC
cdr3_aa: CASSLVSGHYGYTF

j_call: TRBJ1-5
clone_size: -
v_call: TRBV19
d_call: -
cdr3_nt: TGTGCCAGTAGCGGAGGGGGGGATCAGCCCCAGCATTTT
cdr3_aa: CASSGGGDQPQHF

j_call: TRBJ2-7
clone_size: -
v_call: TRBV29-1
d_call: -
cdr3_nt: TGCAGCGTTCAGGGGCAAGATACCTACGAGCAGTACTTC
cdr3_aa: CSVQGQDTYEQYF

j_call: TRBJ2-7
clone_size: -
v_call: TRBV7-8
d_call: -
cdr3_nt: TGTGCCAGCAGCATTATAAGTTGGCCCATCAAATCGGTTCCCTACGAGCAGTACTTC
cdr3_aa: CASSIISWPIKSVPYEQYF

j_call: TRBJ2-7
clone_size: -
v_call: TRBV18
d_call: -
cdr3_nt: TGTGCCAGCTCACCAGTCGTCAGGGACTCTAAGCAGTACTTC
cdr3_aa: CASSPVVRDSKQYF

j_call: TRBJ1-2
clone_size: -
v_call: TRBV9
d_call: -
cdr3_nt: TGTGCCAGCAGCGTTAGAGGGTTAGGTGGCTACACCTTC
cdr3_aa: CASSVRGLGGYTF

j_call: TRBJ2-5
clone_size: -
v_call: TRBV10-3
d_call: -
cdr3_nt: TGTGCCATAAAAGCCTCGGGGGAAGAGACCCAGTACTTC
cdr3_aa: CAIKASGEETQYF

j_call: TRBJ2-6
clone_size: -
v_call: TRBV5-1
d_call: -
cdr3_nt: TGCGCCAGCAGCTTGGGAACTTCGGGGGCTGGGGCCAACGTCCTGACTTTC
cdr3_aa: CASSLGTSGAGANVLTF